The 10 T cell receptor beta chains below all came from one sample that was sequenced in a study of Ad26.COV2.S vaccination and SARS-CoV-2 variants. The treatment was: roughly 20 received Ad26.COV2.S at low or high dose, single or two shots; about 5 received placebo; per-sample allocation not given. Day 63 after the first vaccine or placebo injection was the time point for sampling. The protocol was immunoSEQ multiplex PCR, while the TCRdb copy is restricted to in-frame clones and leaves out a portion. This table has around 420,000 clones, more than 75% appearing once. The sample in question was peripheral blood, obtained in a trial of Ad26.COV2.S vaccine versus placebo. All receptors come from a person aged 18-65 years who received the Ad26.COV2.S COVID-19 vaccine or a placebo.

The chain joins TRBV19 to TRBJ1-5; D is unclear. Deletions cut 4 bases from V and 7 bases from J, with 11 bases between. Germline CDR1 reads LNHDA; CDR2 reads SQIVND (reference sequence). The CDR3 consists of 13 residues. CDR3 sequence reads: CASSTSGQQPQHF. CDR3 coding DNA: TGTGCCAGTAGTACGTCTGGGCAGCAGCCCCAGCATTTT.

The rearrangement joins TRBV28 to TRBJ1-6, with a tentative D call TRBD1 (6 bases). The CDR3 loop spans 15 amino acids. Trimming removed 5 bases from V and 10 bases from J, with 18 bases in between. Germline assignment: CDR1 MDHEN and CDR2 SYDVKM. CDR3 residues: CASSHPAGAGSPLHF. CDR3 bases: TGTGCCAGCAGTCACCCGGCAGGGGCAGGGTCACCCCTCCACTTT.

This clone was observed a handful of times. The chain couples TRBV10-1 to TRBJ1-1, with 7 bases fitting TRBD1. The CDR3 is 13 amino acids. Per germline, CDR1 WNHNN and CDR2 SYGVQD (reference sequence). With 3 bases clipped from V and 6 bases from J, the junction kept 4 bases outside the gene matches. The CDR3 DNA sequence: TGCGCCAGCAGTGACAGGGGGTGGCCTGAAGCTTTCTTT. It yields the protein CASSDRGWPEAFF.

The table lists this clone with a count of one. The chain links TRBV6-5 to TRBJ1-2, with unresolved D. V was pared by 6 bases and J by 5 bases, with 16 bases between. The germline gives CDR1 MNHEY, CDR2 SVGAGI. CDR3 size: 14 residues. For the CDR3, the DNA is TGTGCCAGCAGCCCCGACATTCCCCCTTATGGCTACACCTTC. Protein sequence: CASSPDIPPYGYTF.

This clone was counted a single time. The gene calls are TRBV6-5 and TRBJ1-1, with 7 bases aligning to TRBD1. V trimming: 0 bases; J trimming: 1 base; junction bases outside the gene matches: 5. CDR1 and CDR2 from the germline V gene are MNHEY and SVGAGI. The CDR3 has 16 amino acids. CDR3 DNA: TGTGCCAGCAGTTACTCGAGTGGGACAGCGAACACTGAAGCTTTCTTT. Amino acid sequence: CASSYSSGTANTEAFF.

The chain has TRBV30 and TRBJ1-2, with 8 bases lining up with TRBD1. This CDR3 region has 13 residues. CDR1 is GTSNPN, CDR2 SVGIG, per germline (reference sequence). V was clipped by 4 bases and J by 8 bases; unmatched bases: 9. The CDR3: CAWTESRDRGYTF. The CDR3 DNA is TGTGCCTGGACCGAGTCCCGGGACAGGGGCTACACCTTC.

This clone has just one count. The chain recombines TRBV29-1 with TRBJ2-7; 9 nucleotides match TRBD2. The V gene's germline CDR1 is SQVTM and CDR2 ANQGSEA. The CDR3 has 13 residues. Trimming at V came to 7 bases and at J to 7 bases, leaving 11 bases not matched to a gene. The CDR3 region is CSGARLAGSEQYF. CDR3 DNA sequence: TGCAGCGGGGCTCGGCTAGCGGGGAGTGAGCAGTACTTC.

This sequence joins TRBV28 and TRBJ2-3, with D unresolved. From germline, CDR1 is MDHEN and CDR2 SYDVKM. Trimming took 7 bases from V and 5 from J, leaving 13 bases between them. The CDR3 is made up of 13 amino acids. CDR3 coding DNA: TGTGCCAGCAAGGCAGATTACCAAGATACGCAGTATTTT. Translated, it gives CASKADYQDTQYF.

The rearrangement joins TRBV6-5 to TRBJ2-1; 7 bases are shared with TRBD1. V was pared by 5 bases and J by 5 bases, with 9 bases of the junction left unmatched. This CDR3 is built from 15 residues. Germline V gives CDR1 MNHEY, CDR2 SVGAGI. In DNA, the CDR3 is TGTGCCAGCAGTCCAAGACAGGGCCAAGACAATGAGCAGTTCTTC. This translates into CASSPRQGQDNEQFF.

This clone was counted a few times. The rearrangement joins TRBV7-8 to TRBJ2-7, with 7 bases aligning to TRBD2. The CDR3 covers 15 residues. The germline CDR1 and CDR2 sequences are SGHVS and FQNEAQ. The V segment lost 2 bases and the J segment 2 bases; nucleotides outside the gene matches: 6. CDR3 in DNA: TGTGCCAGCAGCTTATATGAGCGGGGTGCCTACGAGCAGTACTTC. Protein sequence: CASSLYERGAYEQYF.